One sample yielded the 2 T cell receptor beta chains listed below, sequenced in a study of metastatic and nonmetastatic thyroid tumors. TCRdb reprocessed the PCR reads using MiXCR. The data contain 18,000 or so clones, 34% of them singletons. None of the patients had undergone any treatment ahead of thyroid surgery. Input material: tumor tissue. All receptors derive from a female donor with papillary thyroid cancer or a benign thyroid nodule (not recorded which). Some clones in this sample may be carry-over from other donors' samples.

This clone has a handful of counts. The genes are TRBV6-5 and TRBJ2-7; D is uncertain. In germline, CDR1 is MNHEY, CDR2 SVGAGI. This CDR3 spans 13 amino acids. The V gene lost 0 bases and the J gene lost 7 bases, with 10 bases spanning the gap. This CDR3 reads CASSYSGTREQYF. CDR3 nucleotides: TGTGCCAGCAGTTACTCGGGCACGCGGGAGCAGTACTTC.

Judged by abundance, this clone is medium-sized. The genes are TRBV29-1 and TRBJ2-7; tentative D call: TRBD1 (5 bases). This CDR3 is 14 amino acids long. The V end lost 5 bases, the J end lost 0 bases, and 14 bases lay between the germline ends. Germline V lookup: CDR1 SQVTM, CDR2 ANQGSEA. CDR3 nucleotides: TGCAGCGTTTCTTTGGGGCTCGACTCCTACGAGCAGTACTTC. Its translation is CSVSLGLDSYEQYF.